Listed below are T cell receptor beta chains from one sample, sequenced in a study of CD4 T cells in relation to SARS-CoV-2 and coronaviruses. TCRdb's copy holds only in-frame clones and misses some; the assay was immunoSEQ multiplex PCR. The sample lists about 40,000 clones; 82% were seen once. Their recognized antigens are unknown. Sequenced: naive CD4+ T cells from PBMCs, cultured in vitro. The receptors originated from an adult with COVID-19. Both conserved end residues are part of each CDR3. Each record gives: CDR3 DNA, CDR3 protein, J gene, D gene, V gene, clone size. D genes are given only for firm matches. Size values are once, few and many counts, or a class for expanded clones, and some rows have none.

TGTGCCAGCAGCGTAGAGGTAGCGGCCCTTAATGAGCAGTTCTTC | CASSVEVAALNEQFF | TRBJ2-1 | - | TRBV9 | -
TGTGCCAGCAGCGTAGGTGCGGGAGGTTCCTACGAGCAGTACTTC | CASSVGAGGSYEQYF | TRBJ2-7 | TRBD2 | TRBV9 | -
TGTGCCAGCAGTTTATTGGCAGGAGATTACAATCAGCCCCAGCATTTT | CASSLLAGDYNQPQHF | TRBJ1-5 | - | TRBV28 | -
TGTGCCAGCAGCCCGGGGAGTGGACTAGCGGGATTCGAGCAGTACTTC | CASSPGSGLAGFEQYF | TRBJ2-7 | TRBD2 | TRBV7-6 | -
TGTGCCAGCAGCTCTACTAGCGGGAGGGCCCCAGATACGCAGTATTTT | CASSSTSGRAPDTQYF | TRBJ2-3 | TRBD2 | TRBV2 | -
TGCGCCAGCAGTGAGTCGGAACAACCCCAGCATTTT | CASSESEQPQHF | TRBJ1-5 | - | TRBV10-1 | -
TGTGCCAGCAACGGACTAGCAGATAACTACGAGCAGTACTTC | CASNGLADNYEQYF | TRBJ2-7 | TRBD2 | TRBV6-4 | once
TGCGCCAGCAGCATTGAGGGACCATCCGGAAACACCATATATTTT | CASSIEGPSGNTIYF | TRBJ1-3 | - | TRBV5-1 | -
TGTGCCAGCAGCTCGACAGGGGAGATCTATGGCTACACCTTC | CASSSTGEIYGYTF | TRBJ1-2 | TRBD1 | TRBV5-5 | -
TGTGCCAGCAGAGACCCCAGAGGTACGAGTGTCCAAAACATTCAGTACTTC | CASRDPRGTSVQNIQYF | TRBJ2-4 | - | TRBV2 | -
TGTGCCAGCAGACGATGGTCCGTTCGGAGCGGGAGAGCCTACGAGCAGTACTTC | CASRRWSVRSGRAYEQYF | TRBJ2-7 | TRBD2 | TRBV6-6 | -
TGTGCCAGCAGCTTTGTCCAGGGCAATGAAAAACTGTTTTTT | CASSFVQGNEKLFF | TRBJ1-4 | - | TRBV5-5 | -